This T cell receptor beta chain is drawn from a study of shared clonotypes between healthy human individuals. Study findings and constraints: Between several donors, naive CD4 clonotypes were shared at a level of roughly 5.5%. An anticipated effect of sequencing depth on clonotype sharing among donors was recognized. Rarefaction showed that sequencing of sorted subsets was incomplete (despite large depth).

An even split of each subset's genomic DNA across several immunoSEQ plates was performed. The method was immunoSEQ multiplex PCR; TCRdb's version includes in-frame clones alone and lacks a portion of them. The repertoire holds more than 2,000,000 clones, with approximately 94% as singletons. Germline V gene data show CDR1 as MNHNY and CDR2 as SVGAGI (reference sequence). V lost 4 bases and J lost 1; bases outside the gene matches: 5. This CDR3 comprises 16 residues. Worth noting for this clone: Its target is unknown.

The chain couples TRBV6-6 to TRBJ2-2; 8 nucleotides agree with TRBD2. Sequenced sample: naive CD4+ T cells sorted from blood. Subset specified: CD45RA+ positively selected. The clonotype comes from a young man in good health. The DNA for the CDR3 is TGTGCCAGCAGTTGGAGAAGCGGGAGGAACACCGGGGAGCTGTTTTTT. Translated: CASSWRSGRNTGELFF.